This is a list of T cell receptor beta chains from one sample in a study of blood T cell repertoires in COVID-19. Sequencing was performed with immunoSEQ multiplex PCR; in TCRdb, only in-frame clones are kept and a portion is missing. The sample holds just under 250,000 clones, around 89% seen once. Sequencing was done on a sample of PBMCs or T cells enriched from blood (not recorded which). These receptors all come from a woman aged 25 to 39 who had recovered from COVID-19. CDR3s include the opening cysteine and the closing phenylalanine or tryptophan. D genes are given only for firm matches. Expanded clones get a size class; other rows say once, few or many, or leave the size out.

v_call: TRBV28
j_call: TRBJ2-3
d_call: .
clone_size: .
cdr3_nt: TGTGCCAGCAGTTTTATCCCCGCCTTGCACGGTACGCAGTATTTT
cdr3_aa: CASSFIPALHGTQYF

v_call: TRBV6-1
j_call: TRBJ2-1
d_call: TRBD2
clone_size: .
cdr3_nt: TGTGCCAGCAGTGATAATCTCGGGGGGGTTGGTGAGCAGTTCTTC
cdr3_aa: CASSDNLGGVGEQFF

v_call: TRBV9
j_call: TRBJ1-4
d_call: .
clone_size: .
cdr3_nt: TGTGCCAGCAGCGCCCCGGACAGTTCAAAACTGTTTTTT
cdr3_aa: CASSAPDSSKLFF

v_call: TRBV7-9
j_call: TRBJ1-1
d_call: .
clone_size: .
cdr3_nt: TGTGCCAGCAGCTCGCAACAGGGGAACACTGAAGCTTTCTTT
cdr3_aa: CASSSQQGNTEAFF

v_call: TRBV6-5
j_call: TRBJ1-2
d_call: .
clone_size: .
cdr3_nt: TGTGCCAGCAGACCGGGTCCCCACTATGGCTACACCTTC
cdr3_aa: CASRPGPHYGYTF

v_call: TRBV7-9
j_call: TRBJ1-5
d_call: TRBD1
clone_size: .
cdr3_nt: TGTGCCAGCAGCTCCGGGACAGGGGGAAGTCAGCCCCAGCATTTT
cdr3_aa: CASSSGTGGSQPQHF

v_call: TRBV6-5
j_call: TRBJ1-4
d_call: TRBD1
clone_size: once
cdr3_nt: TGTGCCAGCAGGTACATGACAGGGGAAGGCGAAAAACTGTTTTTT
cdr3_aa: CASRYMTGEGEKLFF

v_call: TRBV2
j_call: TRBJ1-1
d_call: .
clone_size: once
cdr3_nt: TGTGCCAGCAGTGGAACGGGGAGCACTGAAGCTTTCTTT
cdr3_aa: CASSGTGSTEAFF

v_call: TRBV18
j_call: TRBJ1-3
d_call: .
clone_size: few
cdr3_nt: TGTGCCACCATAAGGGGCAGGGATGCTGGAAACACCATATATTTT
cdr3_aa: CATIRGRDAGNTIYF

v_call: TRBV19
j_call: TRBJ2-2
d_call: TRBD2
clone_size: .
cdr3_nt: TGTGCCAGTAGTGGCGGGGGAGTAAACACCGGGGAGCTGTTTTTT
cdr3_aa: CASSGGGVNTGELFF

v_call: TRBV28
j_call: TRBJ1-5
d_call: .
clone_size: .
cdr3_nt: TGTGCCAGCAGCGTTCAGTCGGGGAGGTACTCCCATTTT
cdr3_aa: CASSVQSGRYSHF

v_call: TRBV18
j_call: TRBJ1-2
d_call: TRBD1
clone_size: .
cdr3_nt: TGTGCCAGCTCACTAACCGGGACAGGATCTGTAGACTATGGCTACACCTTC
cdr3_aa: CASSLTGTGSVDYGYTF

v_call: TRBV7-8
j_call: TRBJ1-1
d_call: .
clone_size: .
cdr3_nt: TGTGCCAGCAGCCCCGTGACTACGGGTAACACTGAAGCTTTCTTT
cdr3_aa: CASSPVTTGNTEAFF

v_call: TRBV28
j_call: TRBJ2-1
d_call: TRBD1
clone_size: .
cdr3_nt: TGTGCCAGCAGTCTACCCCCCCCGGGACAGGGCCGTAATGAGCAGTTCTTC
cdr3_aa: CASSLPPPGQGRNEQFF

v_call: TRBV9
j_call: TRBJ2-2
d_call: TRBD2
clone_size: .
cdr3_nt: TGTGCCAGCAGTCCAACCCCTAGCGGGATACTGGCCGGGGAGCTGTTTTTT
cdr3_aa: CASSPTPSGILAGELFF

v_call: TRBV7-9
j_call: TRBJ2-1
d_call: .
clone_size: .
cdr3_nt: TGTGCCAGCAGCCCGAAAACACCAGGGTCGGCGATCTACAATGAGCAGTTCTTC
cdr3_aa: CASSPKTPGSAIYNEQFF

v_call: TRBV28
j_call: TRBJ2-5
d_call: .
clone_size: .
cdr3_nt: TGTGCCAGCAGTCCCTCGGGGGAGGAGACCCAGTACTTC
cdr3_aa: CASSPSGEETQYF

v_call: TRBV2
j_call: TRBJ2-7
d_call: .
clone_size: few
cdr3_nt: TGTGCCAGCAGGAGGAACGAGCAGTACTTC
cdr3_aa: CASRRNEQYF

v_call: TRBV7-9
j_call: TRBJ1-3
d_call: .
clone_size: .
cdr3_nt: TGTGCCAGCAGCTTGCGACAAAAGACTGGAAACACCATATATTTT
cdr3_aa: CASSLRQKTGNTIYF

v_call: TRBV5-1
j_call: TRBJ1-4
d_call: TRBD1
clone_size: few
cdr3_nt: TGCGCCAGCAGCTTGGAGACAGGGAGAACTAATGAAAAACTGTTTTTT
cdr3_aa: CASSLETGRTNEKLFF

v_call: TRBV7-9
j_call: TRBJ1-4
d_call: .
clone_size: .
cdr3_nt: TGTGCCAGCAGCTTGGGGTACGGGGTCGAAAAACTGTTTTTT
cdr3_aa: CASSLGYGVEKLFF

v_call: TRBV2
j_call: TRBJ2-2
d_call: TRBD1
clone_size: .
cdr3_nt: TGTGCCAGCGATACGACCGGGACAGAGACCGGGGAGCTGTTTTTT
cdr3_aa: CASDTTGTETGELFF

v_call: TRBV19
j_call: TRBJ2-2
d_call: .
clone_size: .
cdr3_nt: TGTGCCAGTAGTATCTCGGTGAACACCGGGGAGCTGTTTTTT
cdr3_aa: CASSISVNTGELFF

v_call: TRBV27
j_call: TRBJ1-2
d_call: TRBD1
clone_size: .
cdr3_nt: TGTGCCAGCAGATTACAGGGGGCCAACTATGGCTACACCTTC
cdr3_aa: CASRLQGANYGYTF

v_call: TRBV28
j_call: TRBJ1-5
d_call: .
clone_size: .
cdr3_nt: TGTGCCAGCAGTTTGCGGAGGGCAAATCAGCCCCAGCATTTT
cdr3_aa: CASSLRRANQPQHF

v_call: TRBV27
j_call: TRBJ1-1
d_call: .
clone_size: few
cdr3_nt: TGTGCCAGCAGTTTGGGCCCGGGGACTGAAGCTTTCTTT
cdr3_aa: CASSLGPGTEAFF

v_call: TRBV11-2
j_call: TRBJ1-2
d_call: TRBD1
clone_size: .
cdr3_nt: TGTGCCAGCAGCCCAGGACAGGGTGGTTATGGCTACACCTTC
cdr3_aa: CASSPGQGGYGYTF

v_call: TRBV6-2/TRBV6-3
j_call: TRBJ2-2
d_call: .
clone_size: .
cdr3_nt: TGTGCCAGCAGTGGGAGACTAGTCGGGGAGCTGTTTTTT
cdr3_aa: CASSGRLVGELFF

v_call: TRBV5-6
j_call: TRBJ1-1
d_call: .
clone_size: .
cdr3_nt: TGTGCCAGCCGAGTCTATGACAGGAACACTGAAGCTTTCTTT
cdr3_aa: CASRVYDRNTEAFF

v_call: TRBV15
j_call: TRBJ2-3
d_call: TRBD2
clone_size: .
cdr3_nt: TGTGCCACCAGCAGAGATCCTAGCGGGAGCACAGATACGCAGTATTTT
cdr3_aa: CATSRDPSGSTDTQYF

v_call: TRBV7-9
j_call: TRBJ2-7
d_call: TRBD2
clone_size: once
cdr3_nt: TGTGCCAGCACTCACGGGGGGGGGTTACGCCCCACGGAGAACTCCTACGAGCAGTACTTC
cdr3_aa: CASTHGGGLRPTENSYEQYF

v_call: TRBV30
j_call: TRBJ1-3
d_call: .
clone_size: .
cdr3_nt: TGTGCCTGGAGTGTATACAGCTCTGGAAACACCATATATTTT
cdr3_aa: CAWSVYSSGNTIYF

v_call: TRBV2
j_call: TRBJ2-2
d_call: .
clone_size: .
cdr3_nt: TGTGCCAGCAGTCCGCAGGACACCGGGGAGCTGTTTTTT
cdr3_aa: CASSPQDTGELFF

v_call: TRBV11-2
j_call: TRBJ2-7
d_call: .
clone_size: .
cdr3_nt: TGTGCCAGCAGCTTAGAGAGACACCTGACCGCCTACGAGCAGTACTTC
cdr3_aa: CASSLERHLTAYEQYF

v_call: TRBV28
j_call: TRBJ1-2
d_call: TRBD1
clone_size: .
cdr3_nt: TGTGCCAGCAAAAGGACAGGGGGCAACTATGGCTACACCTTC
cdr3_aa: CASKRTGGNYGYTF

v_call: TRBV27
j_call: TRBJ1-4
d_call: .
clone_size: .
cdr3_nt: TGTGCCAGCAGTCCCGTCTTTCGTGAAAAACTGTTTTTT
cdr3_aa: CASSPVFREKLFF

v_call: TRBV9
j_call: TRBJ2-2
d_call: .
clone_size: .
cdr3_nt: TGTGCCAGCAGCCCACGGGGGACCCTTACCGGGGAGCTGTTTTTT
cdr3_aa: CASSPRGTLTGELFF

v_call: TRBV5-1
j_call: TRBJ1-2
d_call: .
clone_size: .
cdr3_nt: TGCGCCAGCAGCTTGGAACCCGGAGGTAAAATTTATGGCTACACCTTC
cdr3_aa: CASSLEPGGKIYGYTF